The rows below give T cell receptor beta chains drawn from one sample of a study of T-cell reconstitution after alpha-beta-depleted transplantation in children. TCRdb passed the PCR reads through MiXCR, listing each CDR3 protein once. This sample has a few hundred thousand distinct CDR3 sequences, with over 40% found just once. The starting material was PBMCs, obtained before TCRalphabeta/CD19-depleted stem cell transplant. The receptors here all came from a girl aged 2 to 9 with aplastic anemia, due to receive a stem cell transplant. The CDR3 runs from the conserved cysteine through the conserved F or W. D genes are given only for firm matches. Size is stated for part of the rows, as once, few or many counts, or as a class when the clone is expanded.

size	V	D	J	DNA	CDR3
many	TRBV29-1	TRBD2	TRBJ2-2	TGCAGCGTGCGGACTAGCGGGAAAAACACCGGGGAGCTGTTTTTT	CSVRTSGKNTGELFF
many	TRBV28	-	TRBJ2-7	TGTGCCAGTTCGGGACCCCCCGAGCAGTACTTC	CASSGPPEQYF
-	TRBV27	TRBD2	TRBJ2-5	TGTGCCAGCAGTCCCCCCCGGGGGGGGTGGGGAGAGACCCAGTACTTC	CASSPPRGGWGETQYF
-	TRBV6-1	TRBD2	TRBJ2-1	TGTGCCAGCAGCCGCTCCGGACTAGATGAGCAGTTCTTC	CASSRSGLDEQFF
-	TRBV6-2/TRBV6-3	-	TRBJ1-1	TGTGCCAGCACTACCGCCATGAACACTGAAGCTTTCTTT	CASTTAMNTEAFF
-	TRBV5-1	TRBD2	TRBJ2-5	TGCGCCAGCAGCGTGTTAGCGGGGGGGCCCGAGACCCAGTACTTC	CASSVLAGGPETQYF
-	TRBV30	TRBD1	TRBJ2-3	TGTGCCTGGAGTGTATTTTGGGACAGGGACGATACGCAGTATTTT	CAWSVFWDRDDTQYF
-	TRBV20-1	-	TRBJ2-5	TGCAGTGCTAGAGTTGGCGGTAACCTCCAAGAGACCCAGTACTTC	CSARVGGNLQETQYF
-	TRBV15	-	TRBJ2-7	TGTGCCACCAGCAGAGCCGGGATAAGCTCCTACGAGCAGTACTTC	CATSRAGISSYEQYF
many	TRBV5-1	-	TRBJ1-1	TGCGCCAGCAGCGTGGGACCGGGACGGACGAACACTGAAGCTTTCTTT	CASSVGPGRTNTEAFF
-	TRBV6-5	-	TRBJ1-4	TGTGCCAGCAGTTACTCGAAGTTCGGGTCCTCCAATGAAAAACTGTTTTTT	CASSYSKFGSSNEKLFF
-	TRBV29-1	-	TRBJ2-3	TGCAGCGTTGAGGAACAGGGCCCAACAGATACGCAGTATTTT	CSVEEQGPTDTQYF
-	TRBV20-1	-	TRBJ2-5	TGCAGTGCTTCCCGGGGGAGCGGAAAAGAGACCCAGTACTTC	CSASRGSGKETQYF
-	TRBV2	TRBD1	TRBJ1-5	TGTGCCAGCAGTTTAGACAGGGGTTTATCTCAGCCCCAGCATTTT	CASSLDRGLSQPQHF
-	TRBV7-9	-	TRBJ1-1	TGTGCCAGCAGCTTCCCGGGGTTGAACACTGAAGCTTTCTTT	CASSFPGLNTEAFF
few	TRBV3-1	-	TRBJ1-2	TGTGCCAGCAGTCCAATGGGGGCGCCGGGCTATGGCTACACCTTC	CASSPMGAPGYGYTF
-	TRBV5-5	TRBD1	TRBJ2-7	TGTGCCAGCAGCCTCGCAGGACAGGGCATGTGGGAGCAGTACTTC	CASSLAGQGMWEQYF
many	TRBV5-1	TRBD1	TRBJ1-1	TGCGCCAGCAGCTTGCGTAAGGGGGCGGCTGTGAACACTGAAGCTTTCTTT	CASSLRKGAAVNTEAFF
many	TRBV4-1	TRBD1	TRBJ1-2	TGCGCCAGCAGCCCCCGGGACAGGGGCAGCGGCTACACCTTC	CASSPRDRGSGYTF
-	TRBV6-1	-	TRBJ2-3	TGTGCCAGCAGTGACCTGGGGGAAGGTACGCAGTATTTT	CASSDLGEGTQYF
-	TRBV5-1	-	TRBJ2-1	TGCGCCAGCAGCTTACGGGACCGCTTATATGAGCAGTTCTTC	CASSLRDRLYEQFF
-	TRBV10-3	TRBD1	TRBJ1-1	TGTGCCTCACAGGGGGCCCCGAACACTGAAGCTTTCTTT	CASQGAPNTEAFF
-	TRBV20-1	-	TRBJ1-1	TGCAATGCTAGGGGCCGAGGGGGGAACACTGAAGCTTTCTTT	CNARGRGGNTEAFF
many	TRBV15	TRBD2	TRBJ2-3	TGTGCCACCAGCCGGGGACTAGCGGGAGGGCCGGAAGATACGCAGTATTTT	CATSRGLAGGPEDTQYF
-	TRBV10-1	-	TRBJ1-6	TGCGCCAGCAGTGCCACCCCTAATTCACCCCTCCACTTT	CASSATPNSPLHF
-	TRBV29-1	TRBD2	TRBJ2-3	TGCAGCGTTGTTAGCGGGAGCACAGATACGCAGTATTTT	CSVVSGSTDTQYF
-	TRBV5-1	TRBD1	TRBJ2-5	TGCGCCAGCAGCACGGGACAGGGGCAAGAGACCCAGTACTTC	CASSTGQGQETQYF
few	TRBV5-1	TRBD2	TRBJ2-3	TGCGCCAGCAGCTTATCGGGACTAGCGGGGAATAGGGCAGATACGCAGTATTTT	CASSLSGLAGNRADTQYF
-	TRBV20-1	TRBD1	TRBJ2-6	TGCAGTGCCCTACAGGGGGCTACTGGGGCCAACGTCCTGACTTTC	CSALQGATGANVLTF